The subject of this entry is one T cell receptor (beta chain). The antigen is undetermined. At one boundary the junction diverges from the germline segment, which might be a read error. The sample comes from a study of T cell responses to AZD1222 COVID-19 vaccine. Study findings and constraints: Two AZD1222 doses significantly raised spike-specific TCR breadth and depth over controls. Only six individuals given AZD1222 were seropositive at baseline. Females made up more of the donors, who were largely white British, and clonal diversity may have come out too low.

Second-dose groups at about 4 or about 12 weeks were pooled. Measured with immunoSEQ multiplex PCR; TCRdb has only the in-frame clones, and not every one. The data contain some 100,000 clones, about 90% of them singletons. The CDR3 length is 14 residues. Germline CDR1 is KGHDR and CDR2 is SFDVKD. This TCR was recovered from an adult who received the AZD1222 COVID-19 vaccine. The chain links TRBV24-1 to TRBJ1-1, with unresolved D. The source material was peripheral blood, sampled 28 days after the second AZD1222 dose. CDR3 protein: CATSDSLVPGRHIF. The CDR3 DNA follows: TGTGCCACCAGTGATAGCCTCGTACCGGGCCGTCACATCTTT.